This entry lists 19 T cell receptor beta chains sequenced from one sample in a study of CD8 T cells in Susac syndrome (dated by TCRdb to between 2018 and 2021). Library construction relied on the immunoSEQ multiplex PCR assay. RNA was extracted using the RNeasy kit, and roughly 0.45 to 1 microgram was reverse transcribed with random hexamers. In TCRdb, the public reads were trimmed at Q25 with fastp and aligned with MiXCR, with productive beta chains retained. Each CDR3 protein gets just one entry, which takes the most common genes and DNA from the rows behind it. This sample gives roughly 120,000 distinct CDR3 sequences in total; roughly 94% of them show up just once. Approximately 0.12% of the sample is held by the ten biggest clonotypes. Sequencing was performed on CD4+ T cells from PBMCs. The receptors originated from a human donor with multiple sclerosis.

The chain combines TRBV3-1 with TRBJ2-4, with TRBD1 identical over 7 bases. The CDR3 consists of 14 residues. Looked up from germline, CDR1 is LGHDT and CDR2 is YNNKEL (reference sequence). The J segment lost 1 base and the V segment lost 6 bases, leaving 3 bases of the junction unmatched. The CDR3 loop reads CASSRQGAKNIQYF. CDR3 DNA sequence: TGTGCCAGCAGTCGACAGGGTGCCAAAAACATTCAGTACTTC.

This chain links TRBV10-2 with TRBJ1-2; D is unresolved. Germline V gene data show CDR1 as WSHSY and CDR2 as SAAADI. The CDR3 is made up of 13 amino acids. V lost 6 bases, J lost 4 bases, and 12 bases lay in between. CDR3 loop: CASSPEGSYGYTF. CDR3 DNA: TGCGCCAGCAGCCCCGAGGGAAGCTATGGCTACACCTTC.

In DNA, the CDR3 is TGTGCCAGCAGCCCCCCGCGGGGACAAGAGACCCAGTACTTC. Amino acids: CASSPPRGQETQYF. The chain links TRBV9 to TRBJ2-5, with TRBD2 as a possible D gene (6 bases). Germline CDR1 is SGDLS and CDR2 is YYNGEE. The CDR3 totals 14 residues. V shed 4 bases and J shed 2 bases, with 12 bases lying between them.

J is TRBJ1-1 and V is TRBV19, with TRBD1 identical over 11 bases. The CDR3 is 15 residues long. V was pared by 10 bases and J by 4 bases, with 11 bases of the junction left unmatched. From germline, CDR1 is LNHDA and CDR2 SQIVND (reference sequence). The CDR3 DNA reads TGTGCCATCCGGACAGGGGGCGCGGGCGTCACTGAAGCTTTCTTT. Protein sequence: CAIRTGGAGVTEAFF.

The chain couples TRBV7-2 to TRBJ2-3; 9 nucleotides line up with TRBD2. The V gene's germline CDR1 is SGHTA and CDR2 FQGNSA. Germline trimming cut 5 bases from V and 0 bases from J; bases unmatched to any gene: 3. This CDR3 has 15 amino acids. CDR3 region: CASSPSGVSTDTQYF. CDR3 DNA: TGTGCCAGCAGCCCTAGCGGGGTTAGCACAGATACGCAGTATTTT.

This chain links TRBV27 with TRBJ2-6; tentatively, D is TRBD2 (5 bases). The CDR3 totals 15 residues. The germline V and J ends were trimmed by 6 bases and 2 bases, with 11 bases remaining between them. Looked up from germline, CDR1 is MNHEY and CDR2 is SMNVEV (reference sequence). Here the CDR3 reads CASSLRGTGANVLTF. CDR3 coding DNA: TGTGCCAGCAGCTTACGGGGTACTGGGGCCAACGTCCTGACTTTC.

The chain links TRBV3-1 to TRBJ1-1; D is unclear. Trimming removed 0 bases from V and 3 bases from J, with 8 bases in between. Germline loops: CDR1 LGHDT, CDR2 YNNKEL (reference sequence). This CDR3 comprises 14 residues. DNA for the CDR3: TGTGCCAGCAGCCAAGACGTACAGTACACTGAAGCTTTCTTT. As protein: CASSQDVQYTEAFF.

The chain has TRBV30 and TRBJ1-2; D not certain. Germline lookup yields CDR1 GTSNPN and CDR2 SVGIG (reference sequence). V dropped 8 bases and J dropped 5 bases, with 12 bases sitting between them. This CDR3 contains 11 residues. The CDR3 nucleotides read TGTGCCCAGAGGGTCGGGTATGGCTACACCTTC. This codes for CAQRVGYGYTF. The complete variable domain, with remaining parts taken from reference TRBV30 and TRBJ1-2, reads SQTIHQWPATLVQPVGSPLSLECTVEGTSNPNLYWYRQAAGRGLQLLFYSVGIGQISSEVPQNLSASRPQDRQFILSSKKLLLSDSGFYLCAQRVGYGYTFGSGTRLTVV.

This chain uses TRBV7-2 with TRBJ2-1, with D perhaps matching TRBD2 (5 bases). Germline V gene sequence: CDR1 SGHTA, CDR2 FQGNSA. This CDR3 is built from 16 residues. With 5 bases removed from V and 8 bases from J, the gap between germline ends came to 22 bases. CDR3 protein: CASSRMAASTGDEQFF. The CDR3 region has the DNA TGTGCCAGCAGCCGAATGGCAGCCTCTACCGGGGATGAGCAGTTCTTC.

Here the CDR3 reads CASPREGVYGYTF. As DNA, the CDR3 is TGTGCCAGCCCAAGGGAAGGGGTCTATGGCTACACCTTC. The rearrangement joins TRBV7-9 to TRBJ1-2; weak D call: TRBD1 (5 bases). Looked up from germline, CDR1 is SEHNR and CDR2 is FQNEAQ (reference sequence). V lost 8 bases and J lost 4, with 14 bases in between. This CDR3 comprises 13 residues.

The gene calls are TRBV19 and TRBJ1-1; D unresolved. V gave up 4 bases and J gave up 1 base, with 10 bases separating them. Germline CDR1 is LNHDA and CDR2 is SQIVND (reference sequence). The CDR3 sequence is 14 residues long. CDR3 coding DNA: TGTGCCAGTAGTAGAGGGTGGACGAACACTGAAGCTTTCTTT. It encodes CASSRGWTNTEAFF.

The V gene is TRBV29-1, the J gene TRBJ1-3, with a tentative D call TRBD1 (6 bases). CDR1 and CDR2 from the germline V gene are SQVTM and ANQGSEA. There are 14 residues in the CDR3. The ends were cut back, 4 bases at V and 0 bases at J, with 10 bases in the middle. DNA for the CDR3: TGCAGCGTTGTAAGGGACACCTCTGGAAACACCATATATTTT. Its translation: CSVVRDTSGNTIYF.

The chain employs TRBV25-1 and TRBJ1-2; 7 bases match TRBD1. Per germline, CDR1 MGHDK and CDR2 SYGVNS. This CDR3 region has 14 residues. Losses at the gene ends were 4 bases for V and 6 bases for J; bases not matched to a gene: 8. The CDR3 reads CASSGYRGVDGYTF. The CDR3 DNA is TGTGCCAGCAGTGGGTACAGGGGCGTCGATGGCTACACCTTC.

This chain connects TRBV12-3 or TRBV12-4 to TRBJ1-2; 7 bases agree with TRBD1. With 6 bases clipped from V and 5 bases from J, the junction kept 6 bases outside the gene matches. The CDR3 has 13 amino acids. CDR3 in amino acids: CASSQGQRYGYTF. The CDR3 region has the DNA TGTGCCAGCAGCCAGGGACAGAGATATGGCTACACCTTC.

This clonotype showed up just once. The CDR3 here is CASSSGGTSGNNEQFF. CDR3 nucleotides: TGTGCCAGCAGTTCCGGTGGGACTAGCGGAAACAATGAGCAGTTCTTC. The genes are TRBV27 and TRBJ2-1; 11 bases map to TRBD2. The CDR3 spans 16 residues. The germline V gene has CDR1 MNHEY and CDR2 SMNVEV (reference sequence). The J segment lost 5 bases and the V segment lost 4 bases, leaving 7 bases of the junction unmatched.

This chain joins TRBV29-1 and TRBJ1-1; D unclear. Deletions cut 5 bases from V and 8 bases from J, with 9 bases between. This CDR3 has 10 residues. Looked up from germline, CDR1 is SQVTM and CDR2 is ANQGSEA. CDR3 sequence: CSVTGSEAFF. The CDR3 region has the DNA TGCAGCGTTACCGGGAGCGAAGCTTTCTTT.

This sequence joins TRBV12-3 or TRBV12-4 and TRBJ1-2; TRBD1 matches at 7 bases. The CDR3 totals 15 residues. V shed 10 bases, J shed 6 bases, and the junction held 17 bases outside the gene matches. The CDR3 protein is CAISTGNNPVNGYTF. The DNA for the CDR3 is TGTGCCATTTCGACAGGGAATAACCCCGTTAATGGCTACACCTTC.

The J gene is TRBJ2-1, the V gene TRBV9; 9 nucleotides agree with TRBD1. With V trimmed by 0 bases and J by 14 bases, 12 bases remained unmatched. The CDR3 runs 15 residues. CDR1 and CDR2 from the germline V gene are SGDLS and YYNGEE. The CDR3 sequence: CASSVALSDRGSKFF. CDR3 nucleotide sequence: TGTGCCAGCAGCGTAGCCCTCTCGGACAGGGGTTCGAAGTTCTTC.

V is TRBV11-1 and J is TRBJ2-1; no clear D. Germline CDR1 is SGHAT and CDR2 is FQDESV (reference sequence). Trimming stripped 4 bases from V and 5 bases from J, with 12 bases between. The CDR3 is made up of 14 amino acids. DNA for the CDR3: TGTGCCAGCAGCTCTAACGGCAATCACAATGAGCAGTTCTTC. It specifies CASSSNGNHNEQFF. Looking up the rest from reference TRBV11-1 and TRBJ2-1 gives the full variable domain: EAEVAQSPRYKITEKSQAVAFWCDPISGHATLYWYRQILGQGPELLVQFQDESVVDDSQLPKDRFSAERLKGVDSTLKIQPAELGDSAMYLCASSSNGNHNEQFFGPGTRLTVL.